The clone carrying this TCR beta chain was counted only a few times. This specimen comes from a study of T-cell memory formation after mild COVID-19. The CDR3 has 15 amino acids. The trim removed 4 bases at V and 2 bases at J, leaving 7 bases unmatched. Germline V gene data show CDR1 as MNHEY and CDR2 as SVGAGI. One entry per CDR3 protein results from TCRdb running MiXCR on the 5' RACE reads. In the table there are 110,000 to 150,000 distinct CDR3 sequences, around 27% of which are singletons. The sequence derives from an adult woman who had mild COVID-19 (a few samples of this study predate the infection). Cell type and time point are not known. This chain joins TRBV6-5 and TRBJ2-7; 8 bases are shared with TRBD1. The source material was PBMCs or a T cell subset sorted from them (not recorded which). The CDR3, as DNA: TGTGCCAGCAGTTTCGGACAGGGATCTACCTACGAGCAGTACTTC. It encodes CASSFGQGSTYEQYF.